This TCR beta chain was sequenced during a study of shared clonotypes between healthy human individuals. For the study at large: Donors were two women and a few men aged 18 to 49.

Germline V gene sequence: CDR1 SSHAT, CDR2 FNYEAQ (reference sequence). The CDR3 is 13 amino acids. As for this clone: One end of the junction does not line up with germline, which may come from a read error. The sample holds other DNA sequences that translate to the same CDR3.

The assay was immunoSEQ multiplex PCR, and TCRdb's table has in-frame clones only and misses some. The sample has a few million clones, approximately 90% seen once. This rearrangement joins TRBV7-7 to TRBJ1-3; D not resolved. Sequencing was done on a sample of naive CD4+ T cells sorted from blood. Subset: CD45RA+ positively selected. This sequence was found in a man between 18 and 29 years old in good health. The CDR3 protein is CASSLDRGNTIYF. The CDR3 nucleotides are TGTGCTAGCAGCTTAGACCGGGGAAACACCATATATTTT.